Listed below are T cell receptor beta chains from one sample, sequenced in a study of T cells in Graves' hyperthyroidism and ophthalmopathy. Using its own MiXCR run on the multiplex PCR reads, TCRdb lists one record per CDR3 protein. The sample has around 250,000 distinct CDR3 sequences, approximately 25% seen once. The sample comprised blood. All receptors derive from a woman aged 40 to 50 with Graves' ophthalmopathy. The CDR3 runs from the conserved cysteine through the conserved F or W. A D gene is named only where the DNA matches it firmly. Not all rows give a size; the values are once, few, many and, for expanded clones, a class.

j_gene: TRBJ2-7
v_gene: TRBV15
abundance: many
d_gene: .
CDR3nt: TGTGCCACCAGCCAATGGGTCATCTCCGAGCAGTACTTC
CDR3aa: CATSQWVISEQYF

j_gene: TRBJ1-2
v_gene: TRBV28
abundance: many
d_gene: .
CDR3nt: TGTGCCAGCAGCCGGCGGGACATCTATGGCTACACCTTC
CDR3aa: CASSRRDIYGYTF

j_gene: TRBJ2-2
v_gene: TRBV6-5
abundance: .
d_gene: .
CDR3nt: TGTGCCAGCAGTTGGATCCGGGCCGGGGAGCTGTTTTTT
CDR3aa: CASSWIRAGELFF

j_gene: TRBJ2-7
v_gene: TRBV7-2
abundance: many
d_gene: .
CDR3nt: TGTGCCAGCAGCTCCTCCCTCGGAGAGCAGTACTTC
CDR3aa: CASSSSLGEQYF

j_gene: TRBJ2-7
v_gene: TRBV27
abundance: many
d_gene: TRBD1
CDR3nt: TGTGCCAGCAGTTTTTCGGACAGGTACGAGCAGTACTTC
CDR3aa: CASSFSDRYEQYF

j_gene: TRBJ2-7
v_gene: TRBV29-1
abundance: many
d_gene: TRBD2
CDR3nt: TGCAGCGTTGAGATTGGTGCTAGCGGGAACGAGCAGTACTTC
CDR3aa: CSVEIGASGNEQYF

j_gene: TRBJ2-5
v_gene: TRBV27
abundance: many
d_gene: TRBD2
CDR3nt: TGTGCCAGCAGTTTAACTGCTAGCGGGAGATGGAAGACCCAGTACTTC
CDR3aa: CASSLTASGRWKTQYF

j_gene: TRBJ2-7
v_gene: TRBV6-5
abundance: many
d_gene: .
CDR3nt: TGTGCCAGCAGTTACTCGTTACGGGAAATCTCCTACGAGCAGTACTTC
CDR3aa: CASSYSLREISYEQYF

j_gene: TRBJ1-2
v_gene: TRBV20-1
abundance: many
d_gene: .
CDR3nt: TGCAGTGCAAAAAACCTTACAGGGAACTATGGCTACACCTTC
CDR3aa: CSAKNLTGNYGYTF

j_gene: TRBJ2-7
v_gene: TRBV7-8
abundance: many
d_gene: TRBD2
CDR3nt: TGTGCCAGCAGCCAACCATCTAGCGGGGACTACGAGCAGTACTTC
CDR3aa: CASSQPSSGDYEQYF

j_gene: TRBJ1-2
v_gene: TRBV12-3/TRBV12-4
abundance: .
d_gene: TRBD1
CDR3nt: TGTGCCAGCAGCACAAACCCGACAGGGATACGTAGTGGCTACACCTTC
CDR3aa: CASSTNPTGIRSGYTF

j_gene: TRBJ2-5
v_gene: TRBV28
abundance: many
d_gene: TRBD2
CDR3nt: TGTGCCAGCAGTACGGGACTAGCGGGAGGTCTTCAAGAGACCCAGTACTTC
CDR3aa: CASSTGLAGGLQETQYF

j_gene: TRBJ2-7
v_gene: TRBV7-6
abundance: many
d_gene: .
CDR3nt: TGTGCCAGCAGCACCACGGACCTCAAGTACTTC
CDR3aa: CASSTTDLKYF

j_gene: TRBJ2-4
v_gene: TRBV20-1
abundance: many
d_gene: .
CDR3nt: TGCAGTGCTAGTGTATCCAAAAACATTCAGTACTTC
CDR3aa: CSASVSKNIQYF

j_gene: TRBJ2-5
v_gene: TRBV24-1
abundance: many
d_gene: TRBD1
CDR3nt: TGTGCCACCAGTGACCTGTCCACGACAGGGGCGGCGACCCAGTACTTC
CDR3aa: CATSDLSTTGAATQYF

j_gene: TRBJ1-2
v_gene: TRBV6-1
abundance: few
d_gene: .
CDR3nt: TGTGCCAGCAGAGTAACCCGGGGATGGGGTGGCTACACCTTC
CDR3aa: CASRVTRGWGGYTF

j_gene: TRBJ2-5
v_gene: TRBV9
abundance: .
d_gene: .
CDR3nt: TGTGCCAGCAGCAATATAGGGGTGGAGACCCAGTACTTC
CDR3aa: CASSNIGVETQYF

j_gene: TRBJ2-7
v_gene: TRBV12-3/TRBV12-4
abundance: .
d_gene: .
CDR3nt: TGTGCCAGCAGTCCCGCTACCCTCGGGGAGCAGTACTTC
CDR3aa: CASSPATLGEQYF

j_gene: TRBJ1-5
v_gene: TRBV7-8
abundance: many
d_gene: TRBD1
CDR3nt: TGTGCCAGCAGCTTAGGGGGGGGACAGATCAATCAGCCCCAGCATTTT
CDR3aa: CASSLGGGQINQPQHF

j_gene: TRBJ2-7
v_gene: TRBV7-9
abundance: many
d_gene: TRBD1
CDR3nt: TGTGCCAGCAGCTTAGCACAGGGGCAGGACGAGCAGTACTTC
CDR3aa: CASSLAQGQDEQYF

j_gene: TRBJ2-2
v_gene: TRBV12-3/TRBV12-4
abundance: many
d_gene: .
CDR3nt: TGTGCCAGCAGTCCTGGATTCACCGGGGAGCTGTTTTTT
CDR3aa: CASSPGFTGELFF

j_gene: TRBJ2-7
v_gene: TRBV28
abundance: many
d_gene: TRBD2
CDR3nt: TGTGCCAGCAGCCTAGGACTAGCGGGAGCATGGGAGCAGTACTTC
CDR3aa: CASSLGLAGAWEQYF

j_gene: TRBJ1-1
v_gene: TRBV28
abundance: .
d_gene: .
CDR3nt: TGTGCCAGCACCAGCCCGACGGGGTGGACTGAAGCTTTCTTT
CDR3aa: CASTSPTGWTEAFF

j_gene: TRBJ2-7
v_gene: TRBV12-3/TRBV12-4
abundance: many
d_gene: TRBD1
CDR3nt: TGTGCCAGCAGTTCCGGACAGGTCCCCCAATGGGAGCAGTACTTC
CDR3aa: CASSSGQVPQWEQYF

j_gene: TRBJ1-5
v_gene: TRBV2
abundance: many
d_gene: .
CDR3nt: TGTGCCAGCAGTGAATTCAGGGGAACGGGTCAGCCCCAGCATTTT
CDR3aa: CASSEFRGTGQPQHF

j_gene: TRBJ1-1
v_gene: TRBV28
abundance: .
d_gene: .
CDR3nt: TGTGCCAGCCGTCAGACTCAAATGAACACTGAAGCTTTCTTT
CDR3aa: CASRQTQMNTEAFF

j_gene: TRBJ1-2
v_gene: TRBV28
abundance: many
d_gene: TRBD1
CDR3nt: TGTGCCAGCAGCCAACCCCTCGGGACAGGGGGGAATGGCTACACCTTC
CDR3aa: CASSQPLGTGGNGYTF

j_gene: TRBJ2-5
v_gene: TRBV11-3
abundance: many
d_gene: TRBD2
CDR3nt: TGTGCCAGCAGCCCAGGGTTTGGGAGGGCCCAAGAGACCCAGTACTTC
CDR3aa: CASSPGFGRAQETQYF